These 18 T cell receptor beta chains were all obtained from the same sample, sequenced in a study of neurological immune-mediated disorders. MiXCR, applied by TCRdb to the 5' RACE reads, yields one record per CDR3 protein. The repertoire consists of 65,000 to 70,000 distinct CDR3 sequences, with approximately 4.1% occurring once and the leading ten covering roughly 1.4%. Input material: PBMCs. These receptors were obtained from a young man with multiple sclerosis.

This clonotype was seen ten or more times. The chain is built from TRBV5-1 and TRBJ2-3, with D possibly TRBD2 on 6 matching bases. CDR3 length equals 15 residues. V was cut by 2 bases and J by 0 bases, with 10 bases left in between. The germline V gene encodes CDR1 SGHRS and CDR2 YFSETQ. In DNA, the CDR3 is TGCGCCAGCAGCTTCGTGCGGGGAAGCACAGATACGCAGTATTTT. Encoded protein: CASSFVRGSTDTQYF.

This clonotype was recorded at least ten times. V and J are TRBV5-1 and TRBJ1-1; the match to TRBD1 covers 9 bases. V dropped 4 bases and J dropped 3; count of bases not matched to a gene: 7. Germline loops: CDR1 SGHRS, CDR2 YFSETQ. The length of the CDR3 is 15 residues. The CDR3: CASSGGQGRHTEAFF. The CDR3 DNA reads as TGCGCCAGCAGCGGAGGACAGGGGAGGCACACTGAAGCTTTCTTT.

This clonotype occurred many times. The V call is TRBV5-5, the J call TRBJ2-3, with 7 bases matching TRBD2. V lost 1 base and J lost 2; bases outside the gene matches: 4. The CDR3 has 15 amino acids. In germline, CDR1 is SGHKS, CDR2 YYEKEE (reference sequence). The CDR3 here is CASSLIGGYTDTQYF. The CDR3, as DNA: TGTGCCAGCAGCTTGATCGGGGGGTACACAGATACGCAGTATTTT.

The chain combines TRBV6-6 with TRBJ1-5, with a possible D match to TRBD1 (5 bases). Germline CDR1 MNHNY, CDR2 SVGAGI (reference sequence). The CDR3 length is 15 residues. V was clipped by 0 bases and J by 1 base, with 7 bases between them. The CDR3 DNA follows: TGTGCCAGCAGTTACTCTGGGGACAGCAATCAGCCCCAGCATTTT. It is translated as CASSYSGDSNQPQHF.

This clonotype was seen ten or more times. This chain joins TRBV7-2 and TRBJ2-1; 8 nucleotides align to TRBD1. Germline CDR1 and CDR2: SGHTA and FQGNSA. The CDR3 spans 14 residues. Germline trimming cut 5 bases from V and 6 bases from J; bases unmatched to any gene: 6. CDR3 nucleotide sequence: TGTGCCAGCAGCGTCGGGACAGGAGCCAATGAGCAGTTCTTC. Encoded protein: CASSVGTGANEQFF. The entire variable domain, with the rest obtained from reference TRBV7-2 and TRBJ2-1, is as follows: GAGVSQSPSNKVTEKGKDVELRCDPISGHTALYWYRQSLGQGLEFLIYFQGNSAPDKSGLPSDRFSAERTGGSVSTLTIQRTQQEDSAVYLCASSVGTGANEQFFGPGTRLTVL.

This clonotype was recorded many times. J is TRBJ2-1 and V is TRBV9; 13 bases line up with TRBD2. Germline assignment: CDR1 SGDLS and CDR2 YYNGEE. This CDR3 spans 20 amino acids. With V trimmed by 1 base and J by 0 bases, 10 bases remained unmatched. The CDR3 is CASSVSGTSGAAGSYNEQFF. The CDR3 DNA reads TGTGCCAGCAGCGTATCCGGGACTAGCGGGGCCGCGGGCTCCTACAATGAGCAGTTCTTC.

This clonotype was seen repeatedly, ten times or more. The CDR3 reads CASSLRTGGDTGELFF. The CDR3 bases are TGCGCCAGCAGCTTGAGGACAGGGGGAGACACCGGGGAGCTGTTTTTT. This chain joins TRBV5-1 and TRBJ2-2, with 10 bases fitting TRBD1. The CDR3 has 16 residues. The V gene end was trimmed by 1 base and the J gene end by 3 bases; junction bases not matched to a gene: 3. Germline CDR1 and CDR2: SGHRS and YFSETQ.

This clonotype occurred many times. This chain joins TRBV5-1 and TRBJ1-1, with 7 bases aligning to TRBD1. The CDR3 contains 15 residues. Germline values: CDR1 SGHRS, CDR2 YFSETQ. J lost 0 bases, V lost 4 bases, and 6 bases had no gene match. The CDR3 DNA is TGCGCCAGCAGCAAATTGGGACAGATGAACACTGAAGCTTTCTTT. Translated, it gives CASSKLGQMNTEAFF.

This chain uses TRBV29-1 with TRBJ1-2, with 9 bases aligning to TRBD1. The CDR3 is 14 residues long. Trimming removed 3 bases from V and 4 bases from J; junction bases left unmatched: 6. Per the germline V gene, CDR1 is SQVTM and CDR2 is ANQGSEA. The CDR3 reads CSVDRDRVAYGYTF. In nucleotides, the CDR3 is TGCAGCGTTGACCGGGACAGGGTAGCCTATGGCTACACCTTC. Filled out from reference TRBV29-1 and TRBJ1-2, the complete variable domain reads SAVISQKPSRDICQRGTSLTIQCQVDSQVTMMFWYRQQPGQSLTLIATANQGSEATYESGFVIDKFPISRPNLTFSTLTVSNMSPEDSSIYLCSVDRDRVAYGYTFGSGTRLTVV.

The table lists this clonotype with many counts. The CDR3 sequence is CASSQVPGPGEQYF. The CDR3 DNA reads as TGTGCCAGCAGCCAAGTTCCAGGGCCGGGGGAGCAGTACTTC. The chain has TRBV3-1 and TRBJ2-7; D is perhaps TRBD1 or TRBD2 (5 bases each). The CDR3 is made up of 14 amino acids. Germline-derived CDR1 and CDR2 are LGHDT and YNNKEL (reference sequence). Between the trimmed V and J ends, which lost 1 base and 7 bases, there was a span of 14 bases.

The table lists this clonotype with many counts. The J gene is TRBJ2-4, the V gene TRBV5-1, with 10 nucleotides matching TRBD1. The CDR3 extends over 15 amino acids. CDR1 is SGHRS, CDR2 YFSETQ, per germline. Trimming took 4 bases from V and 1 from J; bases not matched to a gene: 2. CDR3 in DNA: TGCGCCAGCAGCGAGGGACAGGGGGCCAAAAACATTCAGTACTTC. It translates to CASSEGQGAKNIQYF.

In this sample, this clonotype turned up many times. The chain couples TRBV5-1 to TRBJ2-3; D could derive from TRBD1 or TRBD2 (6 bases each). Germline CDR1 and CDR2: SGHRS and YFSETQ. This CDR3 has 15 residues. Between the trimmed V and J ends, which lost 2 bases and 2 bases, there was a span of 12 bases. CDR3 sequence reads: CASSLSRGVTDTQYF. CDR3 DNA: TGCGCCAGCAGCTTATCGAGGGGGGTCACAGATACGCAGTATTTT.

This clonotype was observed a few times. The CDR3 nucleotides are TGCAGTGCTCTAATAAGACAGGGGGACCCTGAAAAACTGTTTTTT. Translation gives CSALIRQGDPEKLFF. The rearrangement links TRBV20-1 to TRBJ1-4, with 9 bases lining up with TRBD1. This CDR3 is 15 amino acids long. The germline V gene has CDR1 DFQATT and CDR2 SNEGSKA (reference sequence). The junction had 11 bases not matched to a gene; V was cut back by 5 bases and J by 7 bases.

This clonotype has a count of ten or more. The rearrangement joins TRBV7-9 to TRBJ2-3, with 8 bases matching TRBD2. The germline CDR1 and CDR2 sequences are SEHNR and FQNEAQ (reference sequence). V lost 3 bases, J lost 1 base, and 9 bases stayed unmatched. The CDR3 length is 17 residues. DNA of the CDR3: TGTGCCAGCAGCTTGGATCACGGCGGGGGGCGCACAGATACGCAGTATTTT. Encoded protein: CASSLDHGGGRTDTQYF.

This clonotype showed up many times. V usage is TRBV5-5 and J usage is TRBJ2-2; D unclear. V dropped 0 bases and J dropped 2 bases, with 5 bases sitting between them. CDR3 length: 14 amino acids. CDR1 and CDR2 from the germline V gene are SGHKS and YYEKEE (reference sequence). The CDR3 bases are TGTGCCAGCAGCTTGGATGTAAACACCGGGGAGCTGTTTTTT. This codes for CASSLDVNTGELFF.

Many counts were recorded for this clonotype. V and J are TRBV7-2 and TRBJ1-1; no clear D gene. The germline V gene has CDR1 SGHTA and CDR2 FQGNSA. V lost 4 bases, J lost 1 base, and 13 bases lay in between. This CDR3 has 15 amino acids. CDR3 sequence: CASSSVRLRNTEAFF. As DNA, the CDR3 is TGTGCCAGCAGCTCCGTCAGGCTCCGGAACACTGAAGCTTTCTTT.

The sample holds many counts of this clonotype. The V and J genes are TRBV7-2 and TRBJ1-2, with TRBD1 as a possible D gene (5 bases). Germline-derived CDR1 and CDR2 are SGHTA and FQGNSA. V lost 3 bases and J 3 bases, leaving 8 bases between the germline ends. There are 13 residues in the CDR3. The CDR3 DNA reads as TGTGCCAGCAGCTTTTGGGGGGACTATGGCTACACCTTC. Its translation is CASSFWGDYGYTF. Filled out from reference TRBV7-2 and TRBJ1-2, the complete variable domain reads GAGVSQSPSNKVTEKGKDVELRCDPISGHTALYWYRQSLGQGLEFLIYFQGNSAPDKSGLPSDRFSAERTGGSVSTLTIQRTQQEDSAVYLCASSFWGDYGYTFGSGTRLTVV.

About this clonotype itself: The junction and the germline gene differ at one end; a read error may be behind it. V and J are TRBV20-1 and TRBJ1-5; TRBD1 matches 9 bases. CDR1 DFQATT and CDR2 SNEGSKA come from the germline V gene (reference sequence). The CDR3 runs to 13 residues. CDR3 amino acids: CSARTGANQPQNF. The CDR3 nucleotides read TGCAGTGCAAGGACAGGGGCAAATCAGCCCCAGAATTTT.